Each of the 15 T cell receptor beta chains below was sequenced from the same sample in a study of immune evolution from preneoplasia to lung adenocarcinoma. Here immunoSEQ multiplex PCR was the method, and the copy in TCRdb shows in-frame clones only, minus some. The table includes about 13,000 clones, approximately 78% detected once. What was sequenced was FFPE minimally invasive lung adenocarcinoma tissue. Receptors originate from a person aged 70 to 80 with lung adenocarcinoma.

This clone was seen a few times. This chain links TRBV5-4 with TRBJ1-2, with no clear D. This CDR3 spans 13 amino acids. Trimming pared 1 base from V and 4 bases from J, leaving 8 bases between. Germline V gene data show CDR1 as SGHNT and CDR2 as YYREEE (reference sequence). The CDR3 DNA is TGTGCCAGCAGCTTGCAGAATCTCTATGGCTACACCTTC. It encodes CASSLQNLYGYTF.

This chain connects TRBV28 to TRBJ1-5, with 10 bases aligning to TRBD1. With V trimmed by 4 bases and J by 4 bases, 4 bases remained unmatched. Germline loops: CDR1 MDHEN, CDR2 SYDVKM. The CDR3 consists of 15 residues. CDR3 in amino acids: CASSSGQGGNQPQHF. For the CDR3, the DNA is TGTGCCAGCAGTTCAGGACAGGGGGGAAATCAGCCCCAGCATTTT.

DNA for the CDR3: TGTGCCAGCAGCCCGTTAGCGGGGGGCACAGATACGCAGTATTTT. Residues: CASSPLAGGTDTQYF. This chain links TRBV11-1 with TRBJ2-3; 9 bases fit TRBD2. The CDR3 contains 15 residues. J was trimmed by 1 base and V by 5 bases; bases with no gene match: 4. Germline loops: CDR1 SGHAT, CDR2 FQDESV (reference sequence).

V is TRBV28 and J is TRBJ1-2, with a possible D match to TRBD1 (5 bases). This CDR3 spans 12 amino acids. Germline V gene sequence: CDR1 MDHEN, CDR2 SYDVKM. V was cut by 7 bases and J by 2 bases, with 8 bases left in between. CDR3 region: CASIGQNYGYTF. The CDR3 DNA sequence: TGTGCCAGCATCGGACAAAACTATGGCTACACCTTC.

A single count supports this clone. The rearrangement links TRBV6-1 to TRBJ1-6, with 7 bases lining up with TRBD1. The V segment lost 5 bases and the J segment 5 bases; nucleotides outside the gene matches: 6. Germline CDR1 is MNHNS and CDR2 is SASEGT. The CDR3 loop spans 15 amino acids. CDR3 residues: CASSLQQGNNSPLHF. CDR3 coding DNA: TGTGCCAGCAGTCTTCAACAGGGGAATAATTCACCCCTCCACTTT.

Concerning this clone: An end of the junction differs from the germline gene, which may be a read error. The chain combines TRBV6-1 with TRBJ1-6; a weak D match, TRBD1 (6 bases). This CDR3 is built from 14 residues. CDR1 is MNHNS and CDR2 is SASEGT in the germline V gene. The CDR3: CASREDRINSPLHF. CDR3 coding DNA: TGTGCCAGCAGGGAAGACAGGATCAATTCACCCCTCCACTTT.

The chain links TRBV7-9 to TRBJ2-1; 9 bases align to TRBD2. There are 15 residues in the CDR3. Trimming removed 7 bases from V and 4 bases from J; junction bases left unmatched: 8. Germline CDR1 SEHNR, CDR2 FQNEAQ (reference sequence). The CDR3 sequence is CASNIRTSVYNEQFF. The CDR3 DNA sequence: TGTGCCAGCAACATCAGGACTAGCGTGTACAATGAGCAGTTCTTC.

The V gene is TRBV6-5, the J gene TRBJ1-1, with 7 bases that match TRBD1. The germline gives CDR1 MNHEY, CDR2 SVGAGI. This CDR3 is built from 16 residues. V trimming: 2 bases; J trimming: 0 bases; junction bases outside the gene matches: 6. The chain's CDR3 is CASSYATGQLNTEAFF. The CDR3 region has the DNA TGTGCCAGCAGTTACGCAACGGGACAGTTGAACACTGAAGCTTTCTTT.

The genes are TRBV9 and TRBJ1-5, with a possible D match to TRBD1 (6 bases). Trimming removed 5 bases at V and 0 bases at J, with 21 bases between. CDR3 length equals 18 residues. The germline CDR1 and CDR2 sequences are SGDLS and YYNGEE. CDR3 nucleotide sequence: TGTGCCAGCAGGACGTACCGACAGGCCGTTTATAGCAATCAGCCCCAGCATTTT. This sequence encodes CASRTYRQAVYSNQPQHF.

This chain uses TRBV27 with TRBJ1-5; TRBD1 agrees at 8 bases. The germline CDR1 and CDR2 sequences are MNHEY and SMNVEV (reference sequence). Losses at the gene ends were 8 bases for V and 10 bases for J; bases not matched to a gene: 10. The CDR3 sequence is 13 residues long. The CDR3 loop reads CASWTGTGQPQHF. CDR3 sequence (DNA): TGTGCCAGCTGGACAGGGACAGGACAACCCCAGCATTTT.

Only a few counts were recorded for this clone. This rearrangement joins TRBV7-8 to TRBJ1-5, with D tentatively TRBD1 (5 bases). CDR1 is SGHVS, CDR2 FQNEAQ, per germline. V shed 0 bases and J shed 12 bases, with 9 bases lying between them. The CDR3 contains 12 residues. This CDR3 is CASSLAGGGQHF. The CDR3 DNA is TGTGCCAGCAGCTTAGCTGGGGGAGGCCAGCATTTT.

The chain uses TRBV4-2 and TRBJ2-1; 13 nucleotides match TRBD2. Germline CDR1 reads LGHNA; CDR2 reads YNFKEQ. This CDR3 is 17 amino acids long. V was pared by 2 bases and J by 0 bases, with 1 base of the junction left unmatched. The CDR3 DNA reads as TGTGCCAGCAGCCAACGGACTAGCGGGAGCTCCTACAATGAGCAGTTCTTC. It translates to CASSQRTSGSSYNEQFF.

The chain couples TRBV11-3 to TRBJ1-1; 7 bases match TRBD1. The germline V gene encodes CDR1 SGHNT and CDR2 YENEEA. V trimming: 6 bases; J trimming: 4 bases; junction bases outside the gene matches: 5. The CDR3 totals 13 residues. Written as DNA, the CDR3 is TGTGCCAGCAGTCGAGGGGGCTTCACTGAAGCTTTCTTT. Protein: CASSRGGFTEAFF.

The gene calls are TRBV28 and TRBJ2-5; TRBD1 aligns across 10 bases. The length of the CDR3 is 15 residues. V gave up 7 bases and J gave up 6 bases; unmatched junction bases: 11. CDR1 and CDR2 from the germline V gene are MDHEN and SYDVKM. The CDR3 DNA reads TGTGCCAGCAATCCGATAGGACAGGGGGAAAAGACCCAGTACTTC. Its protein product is CASNPIGQGEKTQYF.

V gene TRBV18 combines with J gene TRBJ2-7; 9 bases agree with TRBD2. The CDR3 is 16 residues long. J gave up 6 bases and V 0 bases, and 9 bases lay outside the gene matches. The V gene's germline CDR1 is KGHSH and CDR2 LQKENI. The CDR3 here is CASSPPGLAKGGEQYF. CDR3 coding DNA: TGTGCCAGCTCACCACCGGGACTAGCTAAGGGAGGCGAGCAGTACTTC.